This is a list of T cell receptor beta chains from one sample in a study of beta chain features in type 1 diabetes. Libraries were prepared by immunoSEQ multiplex PCR; TCRdb keeps only in-frame clonotypes and omits some of them. This sample has more than 300,000 clones, with 10% to 15% found just once. The sequencing sample was made of naive CD4+ T cells from blood. Source of these receptors: a man aged 18 to 35 in good health. Both conserved end residues are part of each CDR3. A D gene is named only where the DNA matches it firmly.

d_call,j_call,v_call,cdr3_aa
NA,TRBJ1-1,TRBV18,CASSPQQDANTEAFF
NA,TRBJ1-1,TRBV5-1,CASSGLLARGGRDTEAFF
NA,TRBJ2-1,TRBV5-1,CASSLEQGSSSYNEQFF
NA,TRBJ2-2,TRBV7-2,CASSLVALNTGELFF
NA,TRBJ1-2,TRBV7-9,CASSYGPGGPRGYTF
NA,TRBJ2-3,TRBV7-9,CASLTPGTDLPDTQYF
TRBD1,TRBJ2-7,TRBV25-1,CASSDQGAGEQYF
TRBD1,TRBJ1-5,TRBV7-2,CASSLGARGIGQPQHF
NA,TRBJ2-7,TRBV7-3,CASSLRGGASYEQYF
NA,TRBJ2-6,TRBV9,CASSVGVSGANVLTF
TRBD2,TRBJ2-3,TRBV5-1,CASSLAEAGGSITQYF
TRBD1,TRBJ2-2,TRBV7-9,CASSPRAGTGYTGELFF
TRBD2,TRBJ2-1,TRBV7-9,CASSLFKRGRKSTKNEQFF
NA,TRBJ1-5,TRBV6-1,CASSEWRGSNQPQHF
TRBD2,TRBJ2-1,TRBV7-7,CASSLSGNSYNEQFF
TRBD2,TRBJ2-3,TRBV29-1,CSVGTSGRTDTQYF
NA,TRBJ1-1,TRBV5-4,CASSFEGSRRTEAFF
NA,TRBJ2-5,TRBV11-1,CASSSGETQYF
TRBD1,TRBJ2-5,TRBV30,CAWRAAGTGVQTQYF
NA,TRBJ2-1,TRBV11-2,CASSLEAGFMNEQFF
TRBD2,TRBJ2-7,TRBV30,CAPRASGAWEQYF
TRBD1,TRBJ2-7,TRBV5-6,CASSSTGGSYEQYF
NA,TRBJ1-1,TRBV7-2,CASSLQGSMNTEAFF
NA,TRBJ2-7,TRBV4-3,CASSQDRSWSSYEQYF
TRBD1,TRBJ2-3,TRBV4-1,CASSYTGGTADTQYF
NA,TRBJ2-2,TRBV5-1,CASSLQGANTGELFF
NA,TRBJ2-1,TRBV9,CASSRTVRSYNEQFF
NA,TRBJ2-1,TRBV9,CASSVGFQTYNEQFF
NA,TRBJ2-3,TRBV5-1,CASSGGGHTDTQYF
NA,TRBJ1-1,TRBV10-3,CAISETPQGLNTEAFF
TRBD1,TRBJ2-2,TRBV7-2,CASSKGQGTGELFF
TRBD1,TRBJ2-3,TRBV15,CATSNRGPSTDTQYF
TRBD1,TRBJ2-2,TRBV9,CASSEPGQGNTGELFF
TRBD1,TRBJ1-2,TRBV28,CASSFRTGRKSYGYTF
TRBD2,TRBJ2-3,TRBV4-2,CASSPILAASTDTQYF
NA,TRBJ1-2,TRBV28,CASSWGGARDYGYTF
TRBD2,TRBJ2-3,TRBV4-3,CASSQVLAGGDTQYF
TRBD1,TRBJ2-2,TRBV29-1,CSVGRGQVGELFF
NA,TRBJ1-2,TRBV5-1,CASSLAPDTNYGYTF
NA,TRBJ2-1,TRBV9,CASSVARYNEQFF
NA,TRBJ2-1,TRBV30,CAWSRGTYNEQFF
NA,TRBJ2-7,TRBV28,CASSLEGTSYEQYF
TRBD2,TRBJ2-3,TRBV18,CASSLGLAGGADTQYF
TRBD1,TRBJ1-1,TRBV6-1,CASQGATEAFF
TRBD1,TRBJ1-2,TRBV9,CASSVAGQDYGYTF
NA,TRBJ2-5,TRBV7-2,CASSFSRGQETQYF
NA,TRBJ2-4,TRBV9,CASSVVPDGGNIQYF
NA,TRBJ1-1,TRBV4-3,CASSHAWRMNTEAFF
NA,TRBJ2-3,TRBV4-1,CASRATGNTDTQYF